A single sample is the source of the 5 T cell receptor beta chains below, sequenced in a study of blood T cell repertoires in COVID-19. Repertoires were generated with immunoSEQ multiplex PCR, while TCRdb's copy carries only in-frame clones and drops some. The data hold approximately 170,000 clones, with more than 90% observed a single time. Sequenced material: peripheral blood. These receptors originate from a man aged 60-69 years with active or convalescent COVID-19.

V gene TRBV7-9 combines with J gene TRBJ1-5, with 7 bases fitting TRBD1. The junction had 6 bases not matched to a gene; V was cut back by 3 bases and J by 4 bases. This CDR3 comprises 15 residues. Germline-derived CDR1 and CDR2 are SEHNR and FQNEAQ (reference sequence). The DNA of the CDR3 is TGTGCCAGCAGCTTGGGGACAGCCTATAATCAGCCCCAGCATTTT. This translates into CASSLGTAYNQPQHF.

V is TRBV28 and J is TRBJ1-2; D unclear. The CDR3 consists of 16 residues. CDR1 is MDHEN and CDR2 is SYDVKM in the germline V gene. Trimming removed 2 bases at V and 8 bases at J, with 21 bases between. The CDR3 coding sequence is TGTGCCAGCAGTTTACTTGCGGGGAGGCAACTGGAGGGCTACACCTTC. This gives the protein CASSLLAGRQLEGYTF.

V is TRBV12-3 or TRBV12-4 and J is TRBJ1-6, with 9 bases identical to TRBD1. The CDR3 length is 13 residues. V lost 6 bases to trimming and J lost 11 bases; unmatched junction nucleotides: 5. The CDR3, as DNA: TGTGCCAGCAGACAGGGGGCTGGGACACCCCTCCACTTT. It is translated as CASRQGAGTPLHF.

This clone was seen a single time. V usage is TRBV24-1 and J usage is TRBJ2-5, with 7 nucleotides matching TRBD2. CDR1 and CDR2 from the germline V gene are KGHDR and SFDVKD. V shed 8 bases and J 5 bases; nucleotides not matched to a gene: 16. This CDR3 has 16 amino acids. The CDR3 loop is CATTAKTSAIRETQYF. The CDR3 bases are TGTGCCACCACCGCCAAAACTAGCGCAATTCGGGAGACCCAGTACTTC.

The chain recombines TRBV25-1 with TRBJ2-2, with D perhaps TRBD1 (5 bases). Trimming cost V 8 bases and J 6 bases, with 13 bases left between them. Germline V gene lookup returns CDR1 MGHDK and CDR2 SYGVNS. The CDR3 consists of 13 residues. The CDR3 DNA is TGTGCCAGCTCGGACATTGAATCCGGGGAGCTGTTTTTT. Translation: CASSDIESGELFF.